Listed below are T cell receptor beta chains from one sample, sequenced in a study of Ad26.COV2.S vaccination and SARS-CoV-2 variants. Clones were sequenced by immunoSEQ multiplex PCR, and TCRdb holds only the in-frame ones, with some missing. This table has around 100,000 clones, around three quarters appearing once. Here the sequenced sample was peripheral blood, taken after recovery from COVID-19. These receptors were obtained from a human donor who had recovered from COVID-19. CDR3s include the opening cysteine and the closing phenylalanine or tryptophan. Each record gives: clone size, V gene, D gene, J gene, CDR3 length, CDR3 protein, CDR3 DNA. D genes are given only for firm matches. Clone size is stated in some rows and not others, as once, few, many or a class when expanded.

clone size: few; V gene: TRBV27; D gene: .; J gene: TRBJ2-7; CDR3 length: 14; CDR3 protein: CASSWHPSTYEQYF; CDR3 DNA: TGTGCCAGCAGTTGGCATCCCTCAACCTACGAGCAGTACTTC
clone size: .; V gene: TRBV9; D gene: TRBD1; J gene: TRBJ2-2; CDR3 length: 15; CDR3 protein: CASSAPGQGVGELFF; CDR3 DNA: TGTGCCAGCAGCGCACCGGGACAGGGTGTCGGGGAGCTGTTTTTT
clone size: .; V gene: TRBV7-9; D gene: .; J gene: TRBJ2-7; CDR3 length: 11; CDR3 protein: CASQSQYEQYF; CDR3 DNA: TGTGCCAGCCAGAGTCAATACGAGCAGTACTTC
clone size: once; V gene: TRBV5-4; D gene: .; J gene: TRBJ2-5; CDR3 length: 14; CDR3 protein: CASKREQNQETQYF; CDR3 DNA: TGTGCCAGCAAAAGGGAACAGAACCAAGAGACCCAGTACTTC
clone size: .; V gene: TRBV2; D gene: TRBD1; J gene: TRBJ2-7; CDR3 length: 14; CDR3 protein: CASTDRGATYEQYF; CDR3 DNA: TGTGCCAGCACTGACAGGGGAGCTACCTACGAGCAGTACTTC
clone size: .; V gene: TRBV4-2; D gene: .; J gene: TRBJ1-6; CDR3 length: 14; CDR3 protein: CASSQGVEVPPLHF; CDR3 DNA: TGTGCCAGCAGCCAAGGAGTAGAAGTGCCACCCCTCCACTTT
clone size: .; V gene: TRBV7-9; D gene: TRBD1; J gene: TRBJ1-1; CDR3 length: 14; CDR3 protein: CASSLGQPNTEAFF; CDR3 DNA: TGTGCCAGCAGCCTGGGACAGCCGAACACTGAAGCTTTCTTT
clone size: .; V gene: TRBV5-5; D gene: TRBD1; J gene: TRBJ1-6; CDR3 length: 18; CDR3 protein: CASSFETGVSSYNSPLHF; CDR3 DNA: TGTGCCAGCAGCTTTGAGACAGGGGTCAGCTCCTATAATTCACCCCTCCACTTT
clone size: .; V gene: TRBV28; D gene: .; J gene: TRBJ1-3; CDR3 length: 13; CDR3 protein: CASRIAPRSPIYF; CDR3 DNA: TGTGCCAGCAGGATAGCACCTCGAAGCCCCATATATTTT
clone size: .; V gene: TRBV7-2; D gene: .; J gene: TRBJ1-1; CDR3 length: 14; CDR3 protein: CASSTRWGDTEAFF; CDR3 DNA: TGTGCCAGCAGCACACGGTGGGGCGACACTGAAGCTTTCTTT
clone size: once; V gene: TRBV7-9; D gene: .; J gene: TRBJ2-1; CDR3 length: 14; CDR3 protein: CASSLADSYNEQFF; CDR3 DNA: TGTGCCAGCAGCTTAGCGGACTCCTACAATGAGCAGTTCTTC
clone size: .; V gene: TRBV28; D gene: TRBD2; J gene: TRBJ2-2; CDR3 length: 14; CDR3 protein: CASSPGLAGGELFF; CDR3 DNA: TGTGCCAGCAGTCCGGGACTAGCTGGCGGGGAGCTGTTTTTT
clone size: .; V gene: TRBV6-4; D gene: .; J gene: TRBJ1-6; CDR3 length: 16; CDR3 protein: CASSVEHSSYNSPLHF; CDR3 DNA: TGTGCCAGCAGTGTCGAGCATAGCTCCTATAATTCACCCCTCCACTTT
clone size: .; V gene: TRBV6-5; D gene: .; J gene: TRBJ1-4; CDR3 length: 14; CDR3 protein: CASSSATGHEKLFF; CDR3 DNA: TGTGCCAGCAGTTCCGCCACCGGGCATGAAAAACTGTTTTTT
clone size: .; V gene: TRBV2; D gene: .; J gene: TRBJ2-5; CDR3 length: 13; CDR3 protein: CASSSREAETQYF; CDR3 DNA: TGTGCCAGCAGCTCCAGGGAGGCGGAGACCCAGTACTTC
clone size: .; V gene: TRBV5-1; D gene: .; J gene: TRBJ2-6; CDR3 length: 16; CDR3 protein: CASSVLQGSGANVLTF; CDR3 DNA: TGCGCCAGCAGCGTCCTACAGGGTTCCGGGGCCAACGTCCTGACTTTC
clone size: .; V gene: TRBV7-9; D gene: TRBD1; J gene: TRBJ1-4; CDR3 length: 16; CDR3 protein: CASSLQGAFLNEKLFF; CDR3 DNA: TGTGCCAGCAGCTTACAGGGGGCGTTCCTAAATGAAAAACTGTTTTTT
clone size: .; V gene: TRBV6-5; D gene: .; J gene: TRBJ2-7; CDR3 length: 15; CDR3 protein: CASSPVVGSGYEQYF; CDR3 DNA: TGTGCCAGCAGTCCGGTTGTAGGATCAGGCTACGAGCAGTACTTC
clone size: .; V gene: TRBV19; D gene: .; J gene: TRBJ2-7; CDR3 length: 13; CDR3 protein: CASGRTGLYEQYF; CDR3 DNA: TGTGCCAGTGGGAGGACAGGACTCTACGAGCAGTACTTC
clone size: .; V gene: TRBV2; D gene: .; J gene: TRBJ2-7; CDR3 length: 14; CDR3 protein: CASSEASGTYEQYF; CDR3 DNA: TGTGCCAGCAGTGAAGCGAGCGGCACCTACGAGCAGTACTTC
clone size: .; V gene: TRBV7-9; D gene: .; J gene: TRBJ1-1; CDR3 length: 16; CDR3 protein: CASSELWGAGDTEAFF; CDR3 DNA: TGTGCCAGCAGCGAGCTATGGGGCGCTGGGGACACTGAAGCTTTCTTT
clone size: .; V gene: TRBV9; D gene: TRBD2; J gene: TRBJ2-5; CDR3 length: 16; CDR3 protein: CASSISSGGAQETQYF; CDR3 DNA: TGTGCCAGCAGCATAAGTAGCGGGGGGGCCCAAGAGACCCAGTACTTC
clone size: .; V gene: TRBV6-5; D gene: .; J gene: TRBJ1-1; CDR3 length: 13; CDR3 protein: CASSYEGNTEAFF; CDR3 DNA: TGTGCCAGCAGTTACGAGGGGAACACTGAAGCTTTCTTT
clone size: .; V gene: TRBV2; D gene: .; J gene: TRBJ1-4; CDR3 length: 15; CDR3 protein: CASSDYRRAQEKLFF; CDR3 DNA: TGTGCCAGCAGTGATTATCGGAGGGCCCAGGAAAAACTGTTTTTT
clone size: .; V gene: TRBV2; D gene: TRBD1; J gene: TRBJ2-5; CDR3 length: 15; CDR3 protein: CASDPTGGGQETQYF; CDR3 DNA: TGTGCCTCCGACCCAACAGGGGGCGGCCAAGAGACCCAGTACTTC
clone size: .; V gene: TRBV7-2; D gene: TRBD2; J gene: TRBJ2-5; CDR3 length: 14; CDR3 protein: CASSFGTNQETQYF; CDR3 DNA: TGTGCCAGCAGCTTCGGGACTAACCAAGAGACCCAGTACTTC
clone size: .; V gene: TRBV11-2; D gene: .; J gene: TRBJ2-3; CDR3 length: 15; CDR3 protein: CASTSLGLRGDTQYF; CDR3 DNA: TGTGCCAGCACCTCATTGGGACTAAGGGGGGATACGCAGTATTTT
clone size: .; V gene: TRBV4-2; D gene: .; J gene: TRBJ1-2; CDR3 length: 14; CDR3 protein: CASSQQGTNYGYTF; CDR3 DNA: TGTGCCAGCAGCCAGCAGGGAACTAACTATGGCTACACCTTC
clone size: once; V gene: TRBV24-1; D gene: .; J gene: TRBJ2-6; CDR3 length: 17; CDR3 protein: CASSGGQGTSGANVLTF; CDR3 DNA: TGTGCCAGCAGCGGGGGACAGGGAACCTCTGGGGCCAACGTCCTGACTTTC
clone size: .; V gene: TRBV7-9; D gene: .; J gene: TRBJ2-1; CDR3 length: 14; CDR3 protein: CASLSASSYNEQFF; CDR3 DNA: TGTGCCAGCTTGTCAGCGAGCTCCTACAATGAGCAGTTCTTC
clone size: .; V gene: TRBV19; D gene: .; J gene: TRBJ1-1; CDR3 length: 12; CDR3 protein: CASSIETTEAFF; CDR3 DNA: TGTGCCAGTAGTATAGAAACGACTGAAGCTTTCTTT
clone size: once; V gene: TRBV19; D gene: .; J gene: TRBJ2-4; CDR3 length: 13; CDR3 protein: CASSRSGEYIQYF; CDR3 DNA: TGTGCCAGTAGTCGTTCGGGGGAATACATTCAGTACTTC
clone size: .; V gene: TRBV25-1; D gene: TRBD1; J gene: TRBJ2-3; CDR3 length: 17; CDR3 protein: CASTFGDTGQSTDTQYF; CDR3 DNA: TGTGCCAGCACTTTCGGTGATACGGGACAGAGCACAGATACGCAGTATTTT
clone size: .; V gene: TRBV20-1; D gene: TRBD1; J gene: TRBJ2-1; CDR3 length: 14; CDR3 protein: CSASPGQGFNEQFF; CDR3 DNA: TGCAGTGCTAGTCCGGGACAGGGCTTCAATGAGCAGTTCTTC
clone size: many; V gene: TRBV25-1; D gene: .; J gene: TRBJ2-2; CDR3 length: 13; CDR3 protein: CASSDVGGGELFF; CDR3 DNA: TGTGCCAGCAGTGACGTCGGCGGCGGGGAGCTGTTTTTT
clone size: .; V gene: TRBV3-1/TRBV3-2; D gene: TRBD1; J gene: TRBJ1-1; CDR3 length: 15; CDR3 protein: CASSQGTGARTEAFF; CDR3 DNA: TGTGCCAGCAGCCAAGGGACAGGTGCGAGGACTGAAGCTTTCTTT
clone size: .; V gene: TRBV24-1; D gene: TRBD1; J gene: TRBJ1-2; CDR3 length: 13; CDR3 protein: CATSDPGQGGYTF; CDR3 DNA: TGTGCCACCAGTGACCCTGGACAGGGGGGCTACACCTTC
clone size: .; V gene: TRBV28; D gene: .; J gene: TRBJ1-1; CDR3 length: 11; CDR3 protein: CASSLGGMGFF; CDR3 DNA: TGTGCCAGCAGTTTAGGGGGGATGGGTTTCTTT
clone size: many; V gene: TRBV28; D gene: TRBD1; J gene: TRBJ1-6; CDR3 length: 16; CDR3 protein: CASRNPGQGFGSPLHF; CDR3 DNA: TGTGCCAGCAGAAACCCGGGACAGGGCTTTGGGTCACCCCTCCACTTT
clone size: few; V gene: TRBV7-2; D gene: TRBD1; J gene: TRBJ1-4; CDR3 length: 15; CDR3 protein: CASSLVTGRDEKLFF; CDR3 DNA: TGTGCCAGCAGCTTAGTGACAGGGAGAGACGAAAAACTGTTTTTT
clone size: .; V gene: TRBV7-2; D gene: TRBD2; J gene: TRBJ2-7; CDR3 length: 17; CDR3 protein: CASSLESMGGSSYEQYF; CDR3 DNA: TGTGCCAGCAGCTTAGAATCTATGGGCGGGAGCTCCTACGAGCAGTACTTC
clone size: .; V gene: TRBV20-1; D gene: TRBD2; J gene: TRBJ2-3; CDR3 length: 17; CDR3 protein: CSASPPGAGEPTDTQYF; CDR3 DNA: TGCAGTGCTAGTCCCCCCGGAGCGGGGGAACCCACAGATACGCAGTATTTT
clone size: .; V gene: TRBV23-1; D gene: TRBD1; J gene: TRBJ1-5; CDR3 length: 17; CDR3 protein: CASSHRQRGLFDQPQHF; CDR3 DNA: TGCGCCAGCAGTCATCGACAGAGGGGGCTATTTGATCAGCCCCAGCATTTT
clone size: .; V gene: TRBV11-2; D gene: .; J gene: TRBJ2-2; CDR3 length: 16; CDR3 protein: CASSLGGPGRTGELFF; CDR3 DNA: TGTGCCAGCAGCTTGGGCGGCCCGGGGCGAACCGGGGAGCTGTTTTTT
clone size: once; V gene: TRBV7-9; D gene: TRBD2; J gene: TRBJ2-3; CDR3 length: 17; CDR3 protein: CASSLGLAGGTPDTQYF; CDR3 DNA: TGTGCCAGCAGCTTAGGGCTAGCGGGGGGGACGCCAGATACGCAGTATTTT
clone size: .; V gene: TRBV9; D gene: .; J gene: TRBJ2-6; CDR3 length: 15; CDR3 protein: CASSASGAGANVLTF; CDR3 DNA: TGTGCCAGCAGCGCCTCAGGGGCTGGGGCCAACGTCCTGACTTTC
clone size: .; V gene: TRBV5-6; D gene: .; J gene: TRBJ1-2; CDR3 length: 14; CDR3 protein: CASSLGGRSYGYTF; CDR3 DNA: TGTGCCAGCAGCTTGGGTGGGCGCTCCTATGGCTACACCTTC
clone size: once; V gene: TRBV12-3/TRBV12-4; D gene: .; J gene: TRBJ1-2; CDR3 length: 13; CDR3 protein: CASSLYNPYGYTF; CDR3 DNA: TGTGCCAGCAGTTTGTACAACCCCTATGGCTACACCTTC
clone size: once; V gene: TRBV2; D gene: TRBD1; J gene: TRBJ2-7; CDR3 length: 14; CDR3 protein: CASNRDRSSYEQYF; CDR3 DNA: TGTGCCAGCAACCGGGACAGAAGCTCCTACGAGCAGTACTTC
clone size: .; V gene: TRBV5-1; D gene: .; J gene: TRBJ2-5; CDR3 length: 15; CDR3 protein: CASKLGIGGMETQYF; CDR3 DNA: TGCGCCAGCAAATTAGGAATCGGGGGAATGGAGACCCAGTACTTC
clone size: .; V gene: TRBV5-1; D gene: TRBD2; J gene: TRBJ2-5; CDR3 length: 15; CDR3 protein: CASSSTSGGPRTQYF; CDR3 DNA: TGCGCCAGCAGCTCGACTAGCGGGGGCCCCAGGACCCAGTACTTC
clone size: .; V gene: TRBV10-3; D gene: .; J gene: TRBJ1-4; CDR3 length: 12; CDR3 protein: CAISEQGRKLFF; CDR3 DNA: TGTGCCATCAGCGAACAGGGCCGGAAACTGTTTTTT
clone size: few; V gene: TRBV7-3; D gene: .; J gene: TRBJ2-2; CDR3 length: 12; CDR3 protein: CASSPRTGELFF; CDR3 DNA: TGTGCCAGCAGCCCGAGGACCGGGGAGCTGTTTTTT
clone size: .; V gene: TRBV2; D gene: .; J gene: TRBJ2-6; CDR3 length: 13; CDR3 protein: CASRVSGANVLTF; CDR3 DNA: TGTGCCAGCAGGGTCTCTGGGGCCAACGTCCTGACTTTC
clone size: .; V gene: TRBV30; D gene: TRBD2; J gene: TRBJ2-7; CDR3 length: 17; CDR3 protein: CAWRLGLAGGRSYEQYF; CDR3 DNA: TGTGCCTGGCGTCTGGGACTAGCGGGGGGGCGTTCCTACGAGCAGTACTTC
clone size: .; V gene: TRBV3-1/TRBV3-2; D gene: TRBD2; J gene: TRBJ2-1; CDR3 length: 15; CDR3 protein: CASSRQSGGYNEQFF; CDR3 DNA: TGTGCCAGCAGCCGACAGAGCGGGGGCTACAATGAGCAGTTCTTC
clone size: .; V gene: TRBV5-1; D gene: TRBD2; J gene: TRBJ2-3; CDR3 length: 14; CDR3 protein: CASSLGLAADTQYF; CDR3 DNA: TGCGCCAGCAGCTTGGGGCTAGCGGCAGATACGCAGTATTTT